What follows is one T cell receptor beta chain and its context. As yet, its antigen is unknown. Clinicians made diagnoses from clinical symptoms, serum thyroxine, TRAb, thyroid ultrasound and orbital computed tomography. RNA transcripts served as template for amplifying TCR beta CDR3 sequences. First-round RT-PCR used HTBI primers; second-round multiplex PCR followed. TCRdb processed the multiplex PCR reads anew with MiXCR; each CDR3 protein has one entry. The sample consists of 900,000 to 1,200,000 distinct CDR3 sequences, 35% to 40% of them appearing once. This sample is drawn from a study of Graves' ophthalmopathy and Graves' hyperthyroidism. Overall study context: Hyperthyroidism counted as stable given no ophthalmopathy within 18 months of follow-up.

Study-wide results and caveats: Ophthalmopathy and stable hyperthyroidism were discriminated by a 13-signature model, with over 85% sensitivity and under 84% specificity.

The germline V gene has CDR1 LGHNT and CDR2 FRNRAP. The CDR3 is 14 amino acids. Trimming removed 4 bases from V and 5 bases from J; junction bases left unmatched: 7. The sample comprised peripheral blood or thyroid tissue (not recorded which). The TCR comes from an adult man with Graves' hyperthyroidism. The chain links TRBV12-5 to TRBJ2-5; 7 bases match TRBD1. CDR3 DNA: TGTGCTAGTGGTTCGGGACAGCTGAGTGAGACCCAGTACTTC. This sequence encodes CASGSGQLSETQYF.